The present entry profiles one T cell receptor (beta chain) with its context. In the PCR, 60 Vbeta and 13 Jbeta primers were used. Sequencing used immunoSEQ multiplex PCR; TCRdb keeps in-frame clones, though not all of them. Of about 120,000 clones in the sample, 65% to 85% are singletons; the top ten hold just under 3%. The data originate from a study of cytomegalovirus exposure and HLA in healthy donors. The V end was cut by 0 bases, the J end by 8 bases, with 14 bases between. This CDR3 is built from 15 residues. Germline CDR1 and CDR2: SGHVS and FNYEAQ. The clonotype was recovered from a woman aged 40 to 49 in good health and CMV-seropositive. The chain recombines TRBV7-6 with TRBJ2-1; no clear D gene. Sequencing input: PBMCs. In nucleotides, the CDR3 is TGTGCCAGCAGCTTAGCGTCGGCTAGTTTTTATGAGCAGTTCTTC. Protein: CASSLASASFYEQFF.